These 24 T cell receptor beta chains originate from one sample sequenced in a study of Ad26.COV2.S vaccination and SARS-CoV-2 variants. The assay was immunoSEQ multiplex PCR, and TCRdb's table has in-frame clones only and misses some. This sample has about 450,000 clones; 89% occur once, and the top ten carry approximately 2.5%. The treatment is: about 20 received Ad26.COV2.S at low or high dose, single or two shots; several received placebo; per-sample allocation not given. Day 63 after the first vaccine or placebo injection was the time point for sampling. The starting material was peripheral blood, obtained in a trial of Ad26.COV2.S vaccine versus placebo. Receptors were obtained from a person aged 18-60 years who received the Ad26.COV2.S COVID-19 vaccine or a placebo.

V is TRBV24-1 and J is TRBJ1-5, with TRBD1 matching 11 bases. Trimming cost V 3 bases and J 4 bases; bases outside gene matches: 4. The CDR3 totals 16 residues. Per the germline V gene, CDR1 is KGHDR and CDR2 is SFDVKD. CDR3 nucleotide sequence: TGTGCCACCAGTGATCACGGGACAGGGGGGAATCAGCCCCAGCATTTT. This sequence encodes CATSDHGTGGNQPQHF.

V is TRBV5-1 and J is TRBJ2-5; TRBD2 might be the D (5 bases). Germline loops: CDR1 SGHRS, CDR2 YFSETQ. V lost 0 bases and J lost 2, with 14 bases in between. The CDR3 covers 16 residues. DNA of the CDR3: TGCGCCAGCAGCTTGGCCTATCGGGGTAGGCAAGAGACCCAGTACTTC. It codes for CASSLAYRGRQETQYF.

A few counts support this clone. The V and J genes are TRBV7-9 and TRBJ1-5; the D is unclear. Trimming pared 5 bases from V and 3 bases from J, leaving 11 bases between. In germline, CDR1 is SEHNR, CDR2 FQNEAQ (reference sequence). This CDR3 has 14 residues. CDR3 DNA sequence: TGTGCCAGCAGCCAGGACGGATTCAATCAGCCCCAGCATTTT. It encodes CASSQDGFNQPQHF.

This sequence joins TRBV19 and TRBJ1-3; a weak D match, TRBD1 (6 bases). There are 16 residues in the CDR3. Between the trimmed V and J ends, which lost 7 bases and 3 bases, there was a span of 19 bases. Germline V gene sequence: CDR1 LNHDA, CDR2 SQIVND (reference sequence). The CDR3 bases are TGTGCCAGTACCTCCCGCCCGGGGGCGGGTGGAAACACCATATATTTT. It specifies CASTSRPGAGGNTIYF.

The rearrangement links TRBV28 to TRBJ1-5; the D gene is possibly TRBD1 (5 bases). V was clipped by 6 bases and J by 11 bases, with 29 bases between them. Germline lookup yields CDR1 MDHEN and CDR2 SYDVKM. The CDR3 contains 17 residues. For the CDR3, the DNA is TGTGCCAGCAGCCATAGATACCGGGGGGACCGCTCGTGGGCCCAGCATTTT. Its protein is CASSHRYRGDRSWAQHF.

The chain carries TRBV12-2 and TRBJ2-1; the table names TRBD1, a call not compared with the DNA. TRBV12-2 is labeled a pseudogene. This CDR3 comprises 17 residues. The CDR3, as DNA: TGTGCAAGTCGCCCCATGCGACAGGGACACTTGTGCAATGAGCAGTTCTTC. Amino acid sequence: CASRPMRQGHLCNEQFF.

The rearrangement links TRBV6-2 or TRBV6-3 to TRBJ2-3; 7 bases align to TRBD1. The CDR3 has 18 amino acids. The V and J ends lost 0 bases and 6 bases, in that order; junction bases with no gene match: 15. From germline, CDR1 is MNHEY and CDR2 SVGEGT. The CDR3 nucleotides are TGTGCCAGCAGTTACTCTCCCCTACAGGGGACCTCATTGGATACGCAGTATTTT. It translates to CASSYSPLQGTSLDTQYF.

This chain joins TRBV5-8 and TRBJ1-1; the D gene is possibly TRBD1 (6 bases). The CDR3 is 13 residues long. V was cut by 3 bases and J by 8 bases, with 14 bases left in between. Germline assignment: CDR1 SGHTS and CDR2 YDEGEE. CDR3 in amino acids: CASSSWAGTEAFF. In DNA, the CDR3 is TGTGCCAGCAGCTCTTGGGCCGGGACAGAAGCTTTCTTT.

The CDR3 region is CASGAQNNQPQHF. The CDR3 DNA reads TGTGCCAGCGGGGCACAGAACAATCAGCCCCAGCATTTT. V and J are TRBV7-2 and TRBJ1-5; D is possibly TRBD1 (5 bases). V dropped 8 bases and J dropped 3 bases, with 11 bases sitting between them. CDR1 SGHTA and CDR2 FQGNSA come from the germline V gene. CDR3 size: 13 residues.

The gene calls are TRBV5-1 and TRBJ2-7; D call uncertain. V dropped 2 bases and J dropped 7 bases, with 13 bases sitting between them. Germline lookup yields CDR1 SGHRS and CDR2 YFSETQ. The CDR3 totals 13 residues. The CDR3 DNA follows: TGCGCCAGCAGCTTAGGACCGCTGGGAGAGCAGTACTTC. The encoded protein is CASSLGPLGEQYF. The variable domain in full, with the rest retrieved from reference TRBV5-1 and TRBJ2-7, is KAGVTQTPRYLIKTRGQQVTLSCSPISGHRSVSWYQQTPGQGLQFLFEYFSETQRNKGNFPGRFSGRQFSNSRSEMNVSTLELGDSALYLCASSLGPLGEQYFGPGTRLTVT.

The V call is TRBV5-1, the J call TRBJ2-5; D is unresolved. CDR1 is SGHRS and CDR2 is YFSETQ in the germline V gene. Trimming removed 0 bases at V and 5 bases at J, with 14 bases between. CDR3 length: 15 amino acids. The CDR3 loop is CASSLGGYSGETQYF. CDR3 coding DNA: TGCGCCAGCAGCTTGGGGGGATACAGTGGGGAGACCCAGTACTTC.

The chain employs TRBV5-5 and TRBJ2-5; 8 bases map to TRBD1. Germline CDR1 SGHKS, CDR2 YYEKEE (reference sequence). The trim removed 4 bases at V and 0 bases at J, leaving 8 bases unmatched. The CDR3 runs to 16 residues. The CDR3: CASSPRQGPYQETQYF. Here the CDR3 DNA reads TGTGCCAGCAGCCCCCGACAGGGGCCGTACCAAGAGACCCAGTACTTC.

The chain combines TRBV5-4 with TRBJ1-3; D not resolved. This CDR3 region has 17 residues. The V end was cut by 0 bases, the J end by 0 bases, with 13 bases between. CDR1 and CDR2 from the germline V gene are SGHNT and YYREEE (reference sequence). The CDR3 spells CASSLGAGLNSGNTIYF. CDR3 nucleotides: TGTGCCAGCAGCTTGGGGGCCGGTCTGAACTCTGGAAACACCATATATTTT. The variable domain in full, with the rest retrieved from reference TRBV5-4 and TRBJ1-3, is ETGVTQSPTHLIKTRGQQVTLRCSSQSGHNTVSWYQQALGQGPQFIFQYYREEENGRGNFPPRFSGLQFPNYSSELNVNALELDDSALYLCASSLGAGLNSGNTIYFGEGSWLTVV.

A single count supports this clone. The rearrangement joins TRBV2 to TRBJ1-5; D is unresolved. This CDR3 is 13 amino acids long. Germline V lookup: CDR1 SNHLY, CDR2 FYNNEI. Deletions cut 8 bases from V and 2 bases from J, with 10 bases between. This chain's CDR3 is CASRGVGNQPQHF. DNA of the CDR3: TGTGCCAGCCGTGGGGTAGGCAATCAGCCCCAGCATTTT.

V is TRBV11-2 and J is TRBJ1-6; D remains ambiguous. Deletions cut 3 bases from V and 4 bases from J, with 10 bases between. CDR3 length: 15 residues. Germline loops: CDR1 SGHAT, CDR2 FQNNGV. The CDR3: CASSLQVRYNSPLHF. The CDR3 DNA follows: TGTGCCAGCAGCTTGCAAGTTCGGTATAATTCACCCCTCCACTTT.

This clone showed up just a few times. The chain joins TRBV27 to TRBJ1-6, with D unresolved. This CDR3 is 18 amino acids long. Germline CDR1 reads MNHEY; CDR2 reads SMNVEV (reference sequence). V dropped 1 base and J dropped 0 bases, with 13 bases sitting between them. The CDR3 sequence is CASSLFYSTSSYNSPLHF. The DNA for the CDR3 is TGTGCCAGCAGTTTATTTTACTCAACGAGCTCCTATAATTCACCCCTCCACTTT.

The chain is built from TRBV4-3 and TRBJ1-1; 8 nucleotides align to TRBD1. The ends lost 4 bases at V and 9 bases at J; junction bases unmatched: 16. The CDR3 sequence is 16 residues long. From germline, CDR1 is LGHNA and CDR2 YSLEER. The chain's CDR3 is CASSRGYSGGRGKAFF. Written as DNA, the CDR3 is TGCGCCAGCAGCCGGGGCTACTCAGGGGGCCGAGGTAAAGCTTTCTTT.

The rearrangement uses TRBV24-1 and TRBJ1-5; no firm D call. Germline values: CDR1 KGHDR, CDR2 SFDVKD. V lost 9 bases, J lost 4 bases, and 15 bases lay in between. CDR3 length: 14 amino acids. The CDR3 sequence: CATALAGGNQPQHF. CDR3 sequence (DNA): TGTGCCACCGCCCTGGCGGGTGGGAATCAGCCCCAGCATTTT.

V and J are TRBV10-1 and TRBJ2-7; possible D gene TRBD1, 5 bases. The CDR3 has 12 residues. Germline V CDR1 and CDR2: WNHNN, SYGVQD (reference sequence). V was pared by 8 bases and J by 5 bases, with 13 bases between. CDR3 nucleotide sequence: TGCGCCAGCCCACCCAGGGTCCACGAGCAGTACTTC. Translated, it gives CASPPRVHEQYF.

V is TRBV5-1 and J is TRBJ1-1; perhaps TRBD1 as D (6 bases). The CDR3 extends over 16 amino acids. Per the germline V gene, CDR1 is SGHRS and CDR2 is YFSETQ. The ends were cut back, 1 base at V and 2 bases at J, with 15 bases in the middle. DNA of the CDR3: TGCGCCAGCAGCTTGCACCCCGGGACACCTAACACTGAAGCTTTCTTT. Its protein product is CASSLHPGTPNTEAFF. Using reference TRBV5-1 and TRBJ1-1 for the parts outside the CDR3, the full variable domain is KAGVTQTPRYLIKTRGQQVTLSCSPISGHRSVSWYQQTPGQGLQFLFEYFSETQRNKGNFPGRFSGRQFSNSRSEMNVSTLELGDSALYLCASSLHPGTPNTEAFFGQGTRLTVV.

This rearrangement joins TRBV5-1 to TRBJ2-2; TRBD1 aligns across 10 bases. The length of the CDR3 is 15 residues. Trimming removed 4 bases from V and 3 bases from J; junction bases left unmatched: 3. Germline V gene data show CDR1 as SGHRS and CDR2 as YFSETQ. In nucleotides, the CDR3 is TGCGCCAGCAGCGTAGGACAGGGGGACACCGGGGAGCTGTTTTTT. This sequence encodes CASSVGQGDTGELFF.

The V call is TRBV18, the J call TRBJ1-6; possibly TRBD1 for D (6 bases). V lost 3 bases and J 5 bases, leaving 17 bases between the germline ends. Germline loops: CDR1 KGHSH, CDR2 LQKENI. The CDR3 spans 17 residues. The CDR3 loop is CASSPVSGGPHNSPLHF. The CDR3 DNA follows: TGTGCCAGCTCACCCGTTTCGGGGGGCCCACATAATTCACCCCTCCACTTT. The full variable domain, its missing parts supplied by reference TRBV18 and TRBJ1-6, is NAGVMQNPRHLVRRRGQEARLRCSPMKGHSHVYWYRQLPEEGLKFMVYLQKENIIDESGMPKERFSAEFPKEGPSILRIQQVVRGDSAAYFCASSPVSGGPHNSPLHFGNGTRLTVT.

The genes are TRBV5-4 and TRBJ2-5, with TRBD2 matching over 7 bases. V trimming: 4 bases; J trimming: 5 bases; junction bases outside the gene matches: 5. Germline V CDR1 and CDR2: SGHNT, YYREEE (reference sequence). The CDR3 covers 13 residues. The CDR3 loop is CASSGGGRETQYF. The CDR3 nucleotides read TGTGCCAGCAGCGGGGGGGGTCGGGAGACCCAGTACTTC.

The rearrangement uses TRBV6-6 and TRBJ2-7; 10 bases map to TRBD1. CDR3 length: 14 amino acids. Germline V gene sequence: CDR1 MNHNY, CDR2 SVGAGI (reference sequence). J was trimmed by 6 bases and V by 4 bases; bases with no gene match: 6. This chain's CDR3 is CASSFSGTGVEQYF. DNA for the CDR3: TGTGCCAGCAGTTTCTCCGGGACAGGGGTCGAGCAGTACTTC.